This TCR beta chain was observed in a study of blood T cell repertoires in COVID-19. CDR1 is SGHTA and CDR2 is FQGNSA in the germline V gene. The CDR3 covers 14 residues. The J segment lost 11 bases and the V segment lost 0 bases, leaving 9 bases of the junction unmatched. Authors' methods: Nucleated cell number was recorded as an estimate derived from reference gene primer amplification. Sequencing was performed with immunoSEQ multiplex PCR; in TCRdb, only in-frame clones are kept and a portion is missing. V and J calls plus clone size are reproduced from that table; the DNA served to infer D and trimming. The sample includes roughly 150,000 clones, under 95% of them seen just once.

The specimen sequenced was peripheral blood. V is TRBV7-2 and J is TRBJ1-1; 7 bases are a match to TRBD1. The origin of this receptor is a man aged 18 to 30 with COVID-19, enrolled during active disease. DNA for the CDR3: TGTGCCAGCAGCTTAGCCGGGCGACAGGGTTTCGCTTTCTTT. Its protein product is CASSLAGRQGFAFF.